A single sample is the source of the 28 T cell receptor beta chains below, sequenced in a study of T cells after yellow fever vaccination. Via MiXCR, TCRdb re-called the 5' RACE reads, giving one row per CDR3 protein. The table lists some 260,000 distinct CDR3 sequences, roughly 5.2% of them singletons. The source was CD4+ T cells sorted from PBMCs, collected on the day of the yellow fever booster vaccination. Every receptor here comes from a young man who received the YFV17D yellow fever vaccine.

This clonotype occurred a few times. The rearrangement joins TRBV5-4 to TRBJ1-4, with D possibly being TRBD1 (6 bases). The ends were cut back, 5 bases at V and 4 bases at J, with 12 bases in the middle. The CDR3 is 14 amino acids. Germline CDR1 and CDR2: SGHNT and YYREEE (reference sequence). The CDR3 bases are TGTGCCAGCAGTGTCAGGGGACTTAATGAAAAACTGTTTTTT. It translates to CASSVRGLNEKLFF.

This clonotype has a count of ten or more. V gene TRBV5-1 combines with J gene TRBJ2-3; 12 bases align to TRBD2. V trimming: 3 bases; J trimming: 0 bases; junction bases outside the gene matches: 8. Per the germline V gene, CDR1 is SGHRS and CDR2 is YFSETQ. The CDR3 is 18 amino acids. CDR3 sequence: CASSSLGLAGFSTDTQYF. The CDR3 DNA is TGCGCCAGCAGCTCCTTAGGACTAGCGGGGTTTAGCACAGATACGCAGTATTTT.

Only a few counts were recorded for this clonotype. The CDR3 region has the DNA TGTGCCAGCAGTCGGACAGATCCGAATAACTATGGCTACACCTTC. Residues: CASSRTDPNNYGYTF. V and J are TRBV3-1 and TRBJ1-2; tentatively, D is TRBD1 (6 bases). Trimming cost V 6 bases and J 1 base, with 15 bases left between them. The length of the CDR3 is 15 residues. Germline V gene data show CDR1 as LGHDT and CDR2 as YNNKEL (reference sequence).

The V and J genes are TRBV7-2 and TRBJ1-2, with D perhaps matching TRBD1 (5 bases). V dropped 5 bases and J dropped 5 bases, with 15 bases sitting between them. Germline CDR1 is SGHTA and CDR2 is FQGNSA. The CDR3 is made up of 14 amino acids. The CDR3 region is CASSAEGAGYGYTF. CDR3 DNA sequence: TGTGCCAGCAGCGCCGAAGGGGCTGGGTATGGCTACACCTTC.

The gene calls are TRBV9 and TRBJ2-1, with D maybe TRBD2 (6 bases). The length of the CDR3 is 16 residues. Trimming shortened V by 0 bases and J by 0 bases, and 10 bases separated the two germline ends. CDR1 and CDR2 from the germline V gene are SGDLS and YYNGEE. This chain's CDR3 is CASSVAGGFSYNEQFF. CDR3 nucleotide sequence: TGTGCCAGCAGCGTAGCTGGGGGGTTCTCCTACAATGAGCAGTTCTTC.

This clonotype was detected ten times or more. The V gene is TRBV24-1, the J gene TRBJ2-3, with TRBD1 matching over 9 bases. The V gene's germline CDR1 is KGHDR and CDR2 SFDVKD. Trimming cost V 11 bases and J 1 base; bases outside gene matches: 3. This CDR3 region has 13 residues. CDR3 residues: CASRDRGTDTQYF. The CDR3, as DNA: TGTGCCAGCAGGGACAGGGGCACAGATACGCAGTATTTT.

This clonotype appeared many times. The V call is TRBV6-5, the J call TRBJ2-2, with D uncertain. V lost 8 bases and J lost 1, with 8 bases in between. CDR1 is MNHEY and CDR2 is SVGAGI in the germline V gene. There are 13 residues in the CDR3. The CDR3 loop reads CASYVQNTGELFF. The CDR3 DNA follows: TGTGCCAGCTACGTACAGAACACCGGGGAGCTGTTTTTT.

This clonotype showed up just a few times. The genes are TRBV29-1 and TRBJ1-2, with TRBD1 identical over 7 bases. Germline V CDR1 and CDR2: SQVTM, ANQGSEA. The CDR3 is made up of 12 amino acids. The CDR3: CITGDPNYGYTF. The CDR3, as DNA: TGCATCACAGGGGACCCAAACTATGGCTACACCTTC.

This clonotype has at least ten counts. J is TRBJ2-3 and V is TRBV5-1; tentative D call: TRBD2 (6 bases). CDR3 length: 14 residues. CDR1 and CDR2 from the germline V gene are SGHRS and YFSETQ. Trimming cost V 4 bases and J 4 bases, with 13 bases left between them. The CDR3 loop is CASSPEGSPDTQYF. The CDR3 bases are TGCGCCAGCAGCCCGGAGGGTTCCCCAGATACGCAGTATTTT.

The V call is TRBV4-3, the J call TRBJ2-5, with TRBD1 identical over 7 bases. Germline assignment: CDR1 LGHNA and CDR2 YSLEER. Trimming at V came to 4 bases and at J to 2 bases, leaving 4 bases not matched to a gene. This CDR3 spans 14 amino acids. The CDR3 nucleotides read TGCGCCAGCAGCCGACGGGACAGACAAGAGACCCAGTACTTC. Protein: CASSRRDRQETQYF.

This clonotype came up many times. The chain combines TRBV20-1 with TRBJ2-1; D could derive from TRBD1 or TRBD2 (5 bases each). The germline CDR1 and CDR2 sequences are DFQATT and SNEGSKA (reference sequence). The CDR3 runs 15 residues. V dropped 6 bases and J dropped 6 bases, with 21 bases sitting between them. This CDR3 is CSAPTPPRGPNEQFF. CDR3 in DNA: TGCAGTGCCCCAACCCCTCCTCGGGGCCCCAATGAGCAGTTCTTC.

In this sample, this clonotype turned up a few times. V and J are TRBV7-2 and TRBJ2-7, with D unresolved. Trimming cost V 5 bases and J 3 bases, with 11 bases left between them. Germline-derived CDR1 and CDR2 are SGHTA and FQGNSA. This CDR3 has 13 residues. CDR3 DNA sequence: TGTGCCAGCAGCCGCCTCGTGGGCTACGAGCAGTACTTC. Its protein is CASSRLVGYEQYF.

This clonotype was counted at least ten times. V usage is TRBV5-1 and J usage is TRBJ2-1; TRBD1 aligns across 12 bases. CDR1 is SGHRS, CDR2 YFSETQ, per germline. This CDR3 has 16 residues. V was clipped by 0 bases and J by 7 bases; unmatched bases: 5. As DNA, the CDR3 is TGCGCCAGCAGCTTGGCCCCGGGACAGGGGGCAAATGAGCAGTTCTTC. Translated, it gives CASSLAPGQGANEQFF.

This clonotype was detected only a few times. The chain joins TRBV28 to TRBJ1-2, with 7 nucleotides matching TRBD1. Germline assignment: CDR1 MDHEN and CDR2 SYDVKM. J was trimmed by 3 bases and V by 8 bases; bases with no gene match: 12. CDR3 length: 15 amino acids. CDR3 region: CASVGQGGNHYGYTF. CDR3 nucleotide sequence: TGTGCCAGCGTAGGCCAGGGGGGCAATCACTATGGCTACACCTTC.

This clonotype showed up just a few times. The V call is TRBV29-1, the J call TRBJ2-1; D not certain. This CDR3 spans 15 amino acids. CDR1 SQVTM and CDR2 ANQGSEA come from the germline V gene. The ends were cut back, 4 bases at V and 4 bases at J, with 17 bases in the middle. The CDR3 protein is CSVARADPLYNEQFF. The CDR3 region has the DNA TGCAGCGTTGCCCGGGCAGATCCGCTTTACAATGAGCAGTTCTTC.

Many counts were recorded for this clonotype. The gene calls are TRBV7-3 and TRBJ1-1; no definite D call. This CDR3 comprises 13 residues. Germline lookup yields CDR1 SGHTA and CDR2 FQGTGA. The germline V and J ends were trimmed by 4 bases and 5 bases, with 11 bases remaining between them. CDR3 protein: CASSSQEGTEAFF. The CDR3 nucleotides read TGTGCCAGCAGCTCCCAAGAGGGTACTGAAGCTTTCTTT.

This clonotype was recorded at least ten times. The chain joins TRBV25-1 to TRBJ1-1; the D gene is possibly TRBD1 (5 bases). This CDR3 contains 13 residues. Deletions cut 6 bases from V and 1 base from J, with 9 bases between. From germline, CDR1 is MGHDK and CDR2 SYGVNS. The CDR3 loop is CASSRQPNTEAFF. In nucleotides, the CDR3 is TGTGCCAGCAGCCGACAGCCGAACACTGAAGCTTTCTTT. The whole variable domain, remainder taken from reference TRBV25-1 and TRBJ1-1, is EADIYQTPRYLVIGTGKKITLECSQTMGHDKMYWYQQDPGMELHLIHYSYGVNSTEKGDLSSESTVSRIRTEHFPLTLESARPSHTSQYLCASSRQPNTEAFFGQGTRLTVV.

This clonotype has at least ten counts. CDR3 sequence (DNA): TGTGCCACCACAACTACACCGGGACAGGGAGACACCGGGGAGCTGTTTTTT. It specifies CATTTTPGQGDTGELFF. The chain links TRBV24-1 to TRBJ2-2; 9 nucleotides align to TRBD1. With V trimmed by 8 bases and J by 3 bases, 12 bases remained unmatched. Germline V gene lookup returns CDR1 KGHDR and CDR2 SFDVKD. The CDR3 covers 17 residues.

The chain links TRBV20-1 to TRBJ1-5, with 9 bases aligning to TRBD1. The V segment lost 3 bases and the J segment 6 bases; nucleotides outside the gene matches: 15. Germline-derived CDR1 and CDR2 are DFQATT and SNEGSKA (reference sequence). This CDR3 has 17 amino acids. DNA of the CDR3: TGCAGTGCTAGCAACCTTGGGACAGGGCGGGGTAGTCAGCCCCAGCATTTT. It yields the protein CSASNLGTGRGSQPQHF.

V is TRBV4-3 and J is TRBJ1-5; D unresolved. This CDR3 comprises 13 residues. V was clipped by 0 bases and J by 4 bases, with 4 bases between them. Germline-derived CDR1 and CDR2 are LGHNA and YSLEER. The CDR3 nucleotides read TGCGCCAGCAGCCAAGATATAAATCAGCCCCAGCATTTT. It is translated as CASSQDINQPQHF.

This clonotype was seen more than once but under ten times. The V and J genes are TRBV9 and TRBJ2-5; TRBD2 aligns across 7 bases. Germline CDR1 reads SGDLS; CDR2 reads YYNGEE. With V trimmed by 3 bases and J by 5 bases, 10 bases remained unmatched. This CDR3 has 15 residues. CDR3 DNA: TGTGCCAGCAGCGCACGGGACTACTATCTGGAGACCCAGTACTTC. This encodes CASSARDYYLETQYF.

At least ten counts were recorded for this clonotype. The rearrangement links TRBV5-1 to TRBJ1-6; D not certain. This CDR3 is built from 14 residues. The V and J ends lost 0 bases and 10 bases respectively, with 11 bases between them. Germline CDR1 SGHRS, CDR2 YFSETQ. The CDR3 nucleotides read TGCGCCAGCAGCTTGGATCGGGAGGGATCACCCCTCCACTTT. Translated, it gives CASSLDREGSPLHF.

This clonotype came up many times. CDR3 DNA: TGTGCCAGCAGCTTTCCTCCAGGGACGAACACCGGGGAGCTGTTTTTT. Its protein is CASSFPPGTNTGELFF. The genes are TRBV5-6 and TRBJ2-2, with D possibly matching TRBD1 (5 bases). Trimming removed 2 bases at V and 0 bases at J, with 11 bases between. Germline CDR1 is SGHDT and CDR2 is YYEEEE. The CDR3 has 16 amino acids.

This clonotype occurred a few times. The J gene is TRBJ1-4, the V gene TRBV15; 7 nucleotides match TRBD1. Germline V lookup: CDR1 LNHNV, CDR2 YYDKDF (reference sequence). The V and J ends lost 0 bases and 4 bases, in that order; junction bases with no gene match: 2. The CDR3 sequence is 15 residues long. In nucleotides, the CDR3 is TGTGCCACCAGCAGAGATCGACAGGGTAATGAAAAACTGTTTTTT. This translates into CATSRDRQGNEKLFF.

This clonotype was detected ten times or more. The chain is built from TRBV19 and TRBJ2-5; possibly TRBD1 for D (5 bases). The CDR3 totals 12 residues. Trimming took 3 bases from V and 5 from J, leaving 7 bases between them. The V gene's germline CDR1 is LNHDA and CDR2 SQIVND (reference sequence). This chain's CDR3 is CASSMKGETQYF. For the CDR3, the DNA is TGTGCCAGTAGTATGAAGGGGGAGACCCAGTACTTC.

The CDR3, as DNA: TGTGCCAGCAGTTACTTATTGTATGGAGGGGGGAATCAGCCCCAGCATTTT. Translated: CASSYLLYGGGNQPQHF. The J gene is TRBJ1-5, the V gene TRBV6-2 or TRBV6-3, with D possibly matching TRBD1 (6 bases). Germline CDR1 is MNHEY and CDR2 is SVGEGT. Trimming removed 1 base at V and 4 bases at J, with 17 bases between. This CDR3 spans 17 amino acids.

The J gene is TRBJ1-4, the V gene TRBV7-2; the match to TRBD1 covers 9 bases. The germline CDR1 and CDR2 sequences are SGHTA and FQGNSA. Trimming took 5 bases from V and 7 from J; bases not matched to a gene: 8. The CDR3 is 15 residues long. CDR3 residues: CASSAPGQGGEKLFF. CDR3 sequence (DNA): TGTGCCAGCAGCGCCCCGGGACAGGGAGGTGAAAAACTGTTTTTT.

This clonotype has only a few counts. The V and J genes are TRBV19 and TRBJ1-5, with D perhaps TRBD1 (5 bases). Between the trimmed V and J ends, which lost 3 bases and 5 bases, there was a span of 11 bases. The CDR3 covers 14 residues. Germline-derived CDR1 and CDR2 are LNHDA and SQIVND (reference sequence). The CDR3 reads CASSIWDADQPQHF. The CDR3 DNA reads as TGTGCCAGTAGTATCTGGGACGCGGATCAGCCCCAGCATTTT.